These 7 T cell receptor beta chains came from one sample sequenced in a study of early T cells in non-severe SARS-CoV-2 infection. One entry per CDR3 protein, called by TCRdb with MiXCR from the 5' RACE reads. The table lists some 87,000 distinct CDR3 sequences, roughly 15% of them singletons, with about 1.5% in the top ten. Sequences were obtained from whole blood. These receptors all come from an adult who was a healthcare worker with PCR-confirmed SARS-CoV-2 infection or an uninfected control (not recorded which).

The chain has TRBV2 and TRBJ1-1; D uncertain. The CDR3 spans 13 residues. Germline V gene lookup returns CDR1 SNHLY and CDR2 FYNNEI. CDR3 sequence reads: CSTTLSHNAEAFF. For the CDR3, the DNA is TGTTCCACCACCCTATCTCACAATGCTGAAGCTTTCTTT.

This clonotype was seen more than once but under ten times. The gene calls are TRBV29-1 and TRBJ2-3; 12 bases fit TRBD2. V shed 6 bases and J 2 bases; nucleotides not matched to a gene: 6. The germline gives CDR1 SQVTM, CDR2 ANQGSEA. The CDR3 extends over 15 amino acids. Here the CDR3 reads CSVRTSGTFTDTQYF. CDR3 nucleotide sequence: TGCAGCGTGCGGACTAGCGGGACCTTCACAGATACGCAGTATTTT.

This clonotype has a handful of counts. The CDR3 DNA reads TGTGCCAGCAGCTCCGTCCAGGGGACGAAGAACACTGAAGCTTTCTTT. This encodes CASSSVQGTKNTEAFF. The chain couples TRBV5-6 to TRBJ1-1; a weak D match, TRBD1 (6 bases). This CDR3 is 16 amino acids long. The ends were cut back, 3 bases at V and 1 base at J, with 16 bases in the middle. The V gene's germline CDR1 is SGHDT and CDR2 YYEEEE.

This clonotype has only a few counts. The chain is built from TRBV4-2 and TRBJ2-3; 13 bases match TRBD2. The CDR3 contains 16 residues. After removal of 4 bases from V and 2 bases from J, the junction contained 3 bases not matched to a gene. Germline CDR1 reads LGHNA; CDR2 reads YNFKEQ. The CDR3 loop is CASSRGLAGDTDTQYF. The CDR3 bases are TGTGCCAGCAGCCGAGGACTAGCGGGGGACACAGATACGCAGTATTTT.

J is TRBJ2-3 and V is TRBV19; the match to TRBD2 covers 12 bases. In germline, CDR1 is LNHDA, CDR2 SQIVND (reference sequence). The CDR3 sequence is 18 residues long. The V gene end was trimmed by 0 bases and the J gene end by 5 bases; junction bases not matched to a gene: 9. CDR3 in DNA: TGTGCCAGTAGTATAGAATTCCCGACGACTAGCGGGGGAGATACGCAGTATTTT. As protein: CASSIEFPTTSGGDTQYF. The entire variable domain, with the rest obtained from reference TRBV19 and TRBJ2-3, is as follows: DGGITQSPKYLFRKEGQNVTLSCEQNLNHDAMYWYRQDPGQGLRLIYYSQIVNDFQKGDIAEGYSVSREKKESFPLTVTSAQKNPTAFYLCASSIEFPTTSGGDTQYFGPGTRLTVL.

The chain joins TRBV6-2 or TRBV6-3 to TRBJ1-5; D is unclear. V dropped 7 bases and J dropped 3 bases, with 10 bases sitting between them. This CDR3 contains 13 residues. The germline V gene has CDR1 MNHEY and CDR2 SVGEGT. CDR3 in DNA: TGTGCCAGCAAACAAGGGCCCAATCAGCCCCAGCATTTT. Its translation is CASKQGPNQPQHF.

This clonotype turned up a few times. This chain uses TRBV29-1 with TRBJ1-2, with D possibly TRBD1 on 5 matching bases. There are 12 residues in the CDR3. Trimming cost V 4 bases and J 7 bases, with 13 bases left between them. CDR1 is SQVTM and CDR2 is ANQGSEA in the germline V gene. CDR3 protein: CSVVGDWRGYTF. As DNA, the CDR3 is TGCAGCGTTGTGGGGGACTGGCGTGGCTACACCTTC.